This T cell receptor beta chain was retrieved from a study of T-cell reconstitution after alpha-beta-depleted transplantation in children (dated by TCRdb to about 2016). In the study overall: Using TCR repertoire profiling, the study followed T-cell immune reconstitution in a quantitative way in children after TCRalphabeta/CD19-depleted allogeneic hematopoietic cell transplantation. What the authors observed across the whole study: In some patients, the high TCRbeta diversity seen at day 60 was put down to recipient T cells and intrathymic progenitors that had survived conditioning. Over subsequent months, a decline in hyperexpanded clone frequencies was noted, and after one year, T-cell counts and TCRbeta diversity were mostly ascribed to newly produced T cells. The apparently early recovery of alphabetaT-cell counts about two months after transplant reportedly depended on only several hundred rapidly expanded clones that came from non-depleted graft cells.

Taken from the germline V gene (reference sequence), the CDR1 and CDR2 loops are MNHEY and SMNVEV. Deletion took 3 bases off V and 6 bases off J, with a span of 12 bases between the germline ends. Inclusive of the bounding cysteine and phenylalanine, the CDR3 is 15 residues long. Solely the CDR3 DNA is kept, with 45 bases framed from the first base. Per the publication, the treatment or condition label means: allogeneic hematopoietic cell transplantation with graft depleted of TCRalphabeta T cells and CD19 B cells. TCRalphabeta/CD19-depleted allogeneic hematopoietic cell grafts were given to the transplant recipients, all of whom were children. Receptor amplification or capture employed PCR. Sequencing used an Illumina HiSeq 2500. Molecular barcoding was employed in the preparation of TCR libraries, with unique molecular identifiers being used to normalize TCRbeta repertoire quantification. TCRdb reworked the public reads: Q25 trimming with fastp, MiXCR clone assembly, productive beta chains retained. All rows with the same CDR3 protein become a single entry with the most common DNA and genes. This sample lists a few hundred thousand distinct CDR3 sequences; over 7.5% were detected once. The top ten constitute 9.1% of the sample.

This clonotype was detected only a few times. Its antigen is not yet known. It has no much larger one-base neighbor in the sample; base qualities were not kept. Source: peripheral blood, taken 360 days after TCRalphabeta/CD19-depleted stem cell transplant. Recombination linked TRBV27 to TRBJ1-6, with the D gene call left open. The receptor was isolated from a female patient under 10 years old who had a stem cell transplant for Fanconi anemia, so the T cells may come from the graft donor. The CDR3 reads CASSFGFVPNSPLHF. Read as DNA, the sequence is TGTGCCAGCAGTTTCGGGTTCGTCCCTAATTCACCCCTCCACTTT.